This T cell receptor (beta chain) came from a study of T cell changes during pregnancy in multiple sclerosis. There are 16 residues in the CDR3. V trimming: 4 bases; J trimming: 8 bases; junction bases outside the gene matches: 6. CDR1 is LNHDA and CDR2 is SQIVND in the germline V gene (reference sequence). Sequenced by immunoSEQ multiplex PCR; TCRdb stores in-frame clones only, minus some. The table lists under 70,000 clones, 80% to 95% of them singletons, with around 6.8% in the top ten. This TCR derives from a female donor in good health, enrolled as a control in a pregnancy study. This sequence joins TRBV19 and TRBJ2-1; 15 bases are shared with TRBD2. The sample consisted of peripheral blood, taken in the third trimester of pregnancy. The CDR3 nucleotides are TGTGCCAGTAGTAGGGGACTAGCGGGAGGTCCGGATGAGCAGTTCTTC. Its translation: CASSRGLAGGPDEQFF.